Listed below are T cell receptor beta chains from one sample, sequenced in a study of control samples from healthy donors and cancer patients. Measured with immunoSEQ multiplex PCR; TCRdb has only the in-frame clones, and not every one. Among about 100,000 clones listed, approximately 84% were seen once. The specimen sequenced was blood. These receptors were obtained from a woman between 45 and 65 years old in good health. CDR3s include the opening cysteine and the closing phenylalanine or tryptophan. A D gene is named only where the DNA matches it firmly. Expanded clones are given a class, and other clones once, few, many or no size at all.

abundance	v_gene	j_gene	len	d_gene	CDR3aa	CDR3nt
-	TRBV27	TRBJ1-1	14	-	CASSLVGRTGEAFF	TGTGCCAGCAGTTTAGTGGGGAGAACAGGTGAAGCTTTCTTT
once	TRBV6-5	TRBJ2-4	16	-	CASSYSAARAKNIQYF	TGTGCCAGCAGTTACTCGGCGGCTCGTGCCAAAAACATTCAGTACTTC
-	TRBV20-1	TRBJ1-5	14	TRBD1	CSASAGGGNQPQHF	TGCAGTGCTAGTGCAGGGGGAGGCAATCAGCCCCAGCATTTT
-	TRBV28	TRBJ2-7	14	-	CASRRTRPTYEQYF	TGTGCCAGCAGACGAACTAGACCGACCTACGAGCAGTACTTC
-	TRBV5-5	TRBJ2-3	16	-	CASSLGYSQYTDTQYF	TGTGCCAGCAGCTTGGGTTACTCGCAATACACAGATACGCAGTATTTT
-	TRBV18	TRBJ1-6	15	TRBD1	CASSPGTGDATPLHF	TGTGCCAGCTCACCGGGGACAGGGGACGCAACACCCCTCCACTTT
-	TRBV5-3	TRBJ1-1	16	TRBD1	CARSWAGGYLNTEAFF	TGTGCCAGAAGCTGGGCAGGGGGCTATTTGAACACTGAAGCTTTCTTT
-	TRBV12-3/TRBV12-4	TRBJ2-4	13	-	CASSLGGPDIQYF	TGTGCCAGCAGTTTGGGGGGGCCTGACATTCAGTACTTC
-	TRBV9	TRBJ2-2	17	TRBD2	CASSPRLAGGNTGELFF	TGTGCCAGCAGCCCCCGACTAGCGGGGGGAAACACCGGGGAGCTGTTTTTT
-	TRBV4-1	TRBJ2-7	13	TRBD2	CASSQEGGDEQYF	TGCGCCAGCAGCCAAGAGGGGGGGGACGAGCAGTACTTC
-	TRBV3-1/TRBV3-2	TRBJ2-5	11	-	CASSHKAAQYF	TGTGCCAGCAGCCACAAAGCGGCCCAGTACTTC
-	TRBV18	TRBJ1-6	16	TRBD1	CASSPLRDSGNSPLHF	TGTGCCAGCTCACCTCTCCGGGACAGTGGGAATTCACCCCTCCACTTT
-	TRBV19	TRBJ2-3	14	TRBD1	CASRRTGSTDTQYF	TGTGCCAGTAGAAGGACAGGGAGCACAGATACGCAGTATTTT
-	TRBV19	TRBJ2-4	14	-	CASSLPGWKNIQYF	TGTGCCAGTAGTCTCCCCGGTTGGAAAAACATTCAGTACTTC
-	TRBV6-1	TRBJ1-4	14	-	CASSERWGQLKLFF	TGTGCCAGCAGTGAACGGTGGGGGCAACTTAAACTGTTTTTT
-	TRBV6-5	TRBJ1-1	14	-	CASSYSLGGTEAFF	TGTGCCAGCAGTTACTCGTTGGGAGGGACCGAAGCTTTCTTT
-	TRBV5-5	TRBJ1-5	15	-	CASSRDALSNQPQHF	TGTGCCAGCAGCAGGGATGCGCTTAGCAATCAGCCCCAGCATTTT
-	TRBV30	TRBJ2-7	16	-	CAWSVPGLIKGREQYF	TGTGCCTGGAGTGTACCGGGGTTAATCAAAGGACGGGAGCAGTACTTC